One and the same sample provided the 21 T cell receptor beta chains below, sequenced in a study of blood T cell repertoires in COVID-19. The repertoire was sequenced with immunoSEQ multiplex PCR; TCRdb's copy has only in-frame clones and lacks some. The top ten clones hold nearly 2% of a sample with about 480,000 clones, 70% to 90% of them seen once. The source material was PBMCs or T cells enriched from blood (not recorded which). The source of these receptors is a woman younger than 35 with acute COVID-19.

This clone was picked up a small number of times. The chain recombines TRBV2 with TRBJ2-1; TRBD2 matches at 8 bases. This CDR3 spans 14 amino acids. After removal of 8 bases from V and 8 bases from J, the junction contained 11 bases not matched to a gene. Germline V lookup: CDR1 SNHLY, CDR2 FYNNEI. CDR3 nucleotide sequence: TGTGCCAGCGTCCCCTACGGGGGGGCCGATGAGCAGTTCTTC. It translates to CASVPYGGADEQFF.

V usage is TRBV27 and J usage is TRBJ1-2; D is uncertain. Germline CDR1 reads MNHEY; CDR2 reads SMNVEV (reference sequence). The CDR3 extends over 11 amino acids. Trimming cost V 5 bases and J 7 bases, with 8 bases left between them. The CDR3: CASSPGRGYTF. DNA for the CDR3: TGTGCCAGCAGTCCTGGGCGTGGCTACACCTTC.

The V call is TRBV27, the J call TRBJ1-5; 7 nucleotides align to TRBD1. Per the germline V gene, CDR1 is MNHEY and CDR2 is SMNVEV (reference sequence). Trimming took 8 bases from V and 3 from J; bases not matched to a gene: 13. The CDR3 is 16 residues long. CDR3 loop: CASASNRDRPNQPQHF. CDR3 sequence (DNA): TGTGCCAGCGCCTCAAACCGGGACAGACCCAATCAGCCCCAGCATTTT.

This clone was observed once. The chain combines TRBV5-5 with TRBJ2-7; D call uncertain. This CDR3 spans 15 amino acids. Trimming removed 0 bases from V and 0 bases from J, with 10 bases in between. The germline CDR1 and CDR2 sequences are SGHKS and YYEKEE (reference sequence). Written as DNA, the CDR3 is TGTGCCAGCAGCTTGGATCTTGGCGGCTCCTACGAGCAGTACTTC. Amino acids: CASSLDLGGSYEQYF. The full variable domain, in which reference TRBV5-5 and TRBJ2-7 provide the parts outside the CDR3, is DAGVTQSPTHLIKTRGQQVTLRCSPISGHKSVSWYQQVLGQGPQFIFQYYEKEERGRGNFPDRFSARQFPNYSSELNVNALLLGDSALYLCASSLDLGGSYEQYFGPGTRLTVT.

The chain combines TRBV6-2 or TRBV6-3 with TRBJ2-1; tentatively, D is TRBD2 (6 bases). The ends were cut back, 4 bases at V and 0 bases at J, with 13 bases in the middle. The CDR3 has 16 residues. The germline CDR1 and CDR2 sequences are MNHEY and SVGEGT. This chain's CDR3 is CASSSPLASSYNEQFF. CDR3 bases: TGTGCCAGCAGTTCCCCTCTAGCGAGCTCCTACAATGAGCAGTTCTTC.

This clone was counted a few times. V gene TRBV11-2 combines with J gene TRBJ1-1; D perhaps matches TRBD1 (5 bases). Germline CDR1 is SGHAT and CDR2 is FQNNGV. This CDR3 is 14 amino acids long. The V end was cut by 2 bases, the J end by 5 bases, with 12 bases between. CDR3 sequence: CASSLNQGGTEAFF. As DNA, the CDR3 is TGTGCCAGCAGCTTAAATCAGGGAGGTACTGAAGCTTTCTTT.

This clone was seen more than once but under ten times. This rearrangement joins TRBV7-2 to TRBJ2-5; D not certain. The CDR3 covers 13 residues. The germline V gene has CDR1 SGHTA and CDR2 FQGNSA. V was pared by 3 bases and J by 0 bases, with 5 bases between. For the CDR3, the DNA is TGTGCCAGCAGCTTGACAAACCAAGAGACCCAGTACTTC. It codes for CASSLTNQETQYF.

As concerns this clone: Sequence at one end of the junction differs from germline and may be a read error. This sequence joins TRBV7-7 and TRBJ2-5, with TRBD1 as a possible D gene (5 bases). The CDR3 has 15 amino acids. CDR1 is SSHAT, CDR2 FNYEAQ, per germline (reference sequence). CDR3: CASSHTGLGKETQYF. The DNA of the CDR3 is TGTGCTAGCAGCCACACAGGTTTAGGAAAAGAGACCCAGTACTTC.

The CDR3 coding sequence is TGCGCCAGCAGCCTTCCGGGGGGCGCGGACACCGGGGAGCTGTTTTTT. It specifies CASSLPGGADTGELFF. The chain is built from TRBV5-1 and TRBJ2-2; perhaps TRBD2 as D (7 bases). Germline loops: CDR1 SGHRS, CDR2 YFSETQ. Trimming stripped 4 bases from V and 3 bases from J, with 16 bases between. The CDR3 loop spans 16 amino acids.

The rearrangement joins TRBV18 to TRBJ2-3; 11 bases line up with TRBD2. The J segment lost 0 bases and the V segment lost 6 bases, leaving 11 bases of the junction unmatched. Germline V gene sequence: CDR1 KGHSH, CDR2 LQKENI. The CDR3 loop spans 18 amino acids. The CDR3 bases are TGTGCCAGCTCCCACGCCTTGACTAGCGGGACTAGCACAGATACGCAGTATTTT. Translation gives CASSHALTSGTSTDTQYF.

On this clone: Within the sample, other DNA sequences also encode this same CDR3. The chain joins TRBV7-9 to TRBJ1-5; D is perhaps TRBD1 (5 bases). This CDR3 is built from 13 residues. Deletions cut 2 bases from V and 5 bases from J, with 7 bases between. CDR1 and CDR2 (germline): SEHNR, FQNEAQ (reference sequence). The CDR3 protein is CASSLTQDQPQHF. In DNA, the CDR3 is TGTGCCAGCAGCTTAACACAGGATCAGCCCCAGCATTTT.

The genes are TRBV21-1 and TRBJ1-1; the table names TRBD1, a call not compared with the DNA. TRBV21-1 is noted as a pseudogene. The CDR3 contains 13 residues. CDR3 amino acids: CASSRRDRLQAFF. DNA of the CDR3: TGTGCCAGCAGCCGGCGGGACAGACTGCAAGCTTTCTTT.

This clone showed up just once. This chain connects TRBV11-2 to TRBJ1-4; D ambiguous. With 0 bases removed from V and 7 bases from J, the gap between germline ends came to 12 bases. CDR1 is SGHAT, CDR2 FQNNGV, per germline. The CDR3 extends over 15 amino acids. CDR3 loop: CASSLDPGMSEKLFF. In nucleotides, the CDR3 is TGTGCCAGCAGCTTAGATCCAGGCATGTCTGAAAAACTGTTTTTT.

This chain uses TRBV18 with TRBJ2-7, with 7 bases lining up with TRBD2. CDR1 and CDR2 (germline): KGHSH, LQKENI. V was pared by 2 bases and J by 3 bases, with 7 bases of the junction left unmatched. This CDR3 is 15 amino acids long. This chain's CDR3 is CASSPYREAFYEQYF. The DNA for the CDR3 is TGTGCCAGCTCACCATACCGGGAGGCCTTCTACGAGCAGTACTTC.

V is TRBV27 and J is TRBJ1-5; 11 bases are a match to TRBD1. The J segment lost 5 bases and the V segment lost 5 bases, leaving 5 bases of the junction unmatched. The CDR3 runs 15 residues. From germline, CDR1 is MNHEY and CDR2 SMNVEV (reference sequence). The CDR3 reads CASSPWTGGYQPQHF. For the CDR3, the DNA is TGTGCCAGCAGTCCCTGGACAGGGGGCTATCAGCCCCAGCATTTT.

Concerning this clone: A read error may produce the germline difference seen at one junction end. This rearrangement joins TRBV7-7 to TRBJ2-7; no definite D call. Germline CDR1 is SSHAT and CDR2 is FNYEAQ (reference sequence). The CDR3 length is 15 residues. CDR3 sequence (DNA): TGTGCTAGCAGCTTAGTGCTCGGTCTCGACTACGAGCAGTACTTC. Translated, it gives CASSLVLGLDYEQYF.

The chain employs TRBV7-6 and TRBJ2-3; 8 positions match TRBD2. Germline CDR1 and CDR2: SGHVS and FNYEAQ. V shed 8 bases, J shed 3 bases, and the junction held 4 bases outside the gene matches. CDR3 length: 13 amino acids. The CDR3 region has the DNA TGTGCCAGCGCGGGGGGTACTACAGATACGCAGTATTTT. This gives the protein CASAGGTTDTQYF.

The rearrangement uses TRBV19 and TRBJ1-4; D gene ambiguous. CDR1 is LNHDA and CDR2 is SQIVND in the germline V gene (reference sequence). CDR3 length equals 13 residues. V shed 5 bases and J shed 7 bases, with 11 bases lying between them. The CDR3 protein is CASSRSISEKLFF. CDR3 nucleotide sequence: TGTGCCAGTAGTCGGTCGATTTCTGAAAAACTGTTTTTT.

The CDR3 sequence is CASSDARTDGELFF. In DNA form, the CDR3 reads TGCGCCAGCAGTGACGCTCGGACAGACGGGGAGCTGTTTTTT. The chain recombines TRBV10-1 with TRBJ2-2, with D possibly TRBD1 on 6 matching bases. The germline V and J ends were trimmed by 3 bases and 7 bases, with 12 bases remaining between them. The CDR3 is 14 residues long. Germline V gene sequence: CDR1 WNHNN, CDR2 SYGVQD (reference sequence).

V usage is TRBV4-1 and J usage is TRBJ1-5; D call uncertain. The CDR3 is made up of 15 amino acids. Germline V gene lookup returns CDR1 MGHRA and CDR2 YSYEKL. Deletions cut 4 bases from V and 0 bases from J, with 10 bases between. CDR3 bases: TGCGCCAGCAGCCTGGGAGCTTATAGCAATCAGCCCCAGCATTTT. Encoded protein: CASSLGAYSNQPQHF.

The table lists this clone with a count of one. The chain links TRBV25-1 to TRBJ2-5; no definite D call. This CDR3 contains 13 residues. CDR1 is MGHDK, CDR2 SYGVNS, per germline. V was shortened by 0 bases and J by 4 bases, with 6 bases between the two germline ends. The CDR3 DNA follows: TGTGCCAGCAGTGAATATGGGCCAGAGACCCAGTACTTC. Translation gives CASSEYGPETQYF.